The 8 T cell receptor beta chains below come from one sample, sequenced in a study of T cell changes during pregnancy in multiple sclerosis. The protocol was immunoSEQ multiplex PCR, while the TCRdb copy is restricted to in-frame clones and leaves out a portion. The sample consists of about 89,000 clones, 94% of them appearing once. The material was peripheral blood, obtained in the third trimester of pregnancy. The receptors originated from a female donor with multiple sclerosis, enrolled in a pregnancy study.

V and J are TRBV6-5 and TRBJ1-2; 8 bases map to TRBD1. CDR1 is MNHEY and CDR2 is SVGAGI in the germline V gene. V lost 5 bases to trimming and J lost 6 bases; unmatched junction nucleotides: 8. The CDR3 runs to 14 residues. The CDR3, as DNA: TGTGCCAGCAGTCGACAGGGGACCTGGAATGGCTACACCTTC. Translated, it gives CASSRQGTWNGYTF.

The chain links TRBV5-1 to TRBJ2-7, with D possibly TRBD1 on 5 matching bases. This CDR3 contains 15 residues. Germline values: CDR1 SGHRS, CDR2 YFSETQ. V was clipped by 0 bases and J by 0 bases, with 10 bases between them. The CDR3 DNA is TGCGCCAGCAGCTTGGACAGGTCTCTCTCCTACGAGCAGTACTTC. It translates to CASSLDRSLSYEQYF.

V and J are TRBV7-9 and TRBJ1-2, with 7 bases lining up with TRBD1. Per the germline V gene, CDR1 is SEHNR and CDR2 is FQNEAQ (reference sequence). There are 15 residues in the CDR3. After removal of 5 bases from V and 4 bases from J, the junction contained 10 bases not matched to a gene. For the CDR3, the DNA is TGTGCCAGCAGCCCCCCTACAGGGGCGGCCTATGGCTACACCTTC. Amino acid sequence: CASSPPTGAAYGYTF.

The gene calls are TRBV2 and TRBJ2-7; possible D gene TRBD2, 5 bases. The CDR3 extends over 14 amino acids. The V end was cut by 3 bases, the J end by 6 bases, with 15 bases between. Germline V gene lookup returns CDR1 SNHLY and CDR2 FYNNEI. The CDR3 coding sequence is TGTGCCAGCAGTGACCTAGCAACCTTACCCGAGCAGTACTTC. Amino acid sequence: CASSDLATLPEQYF.

This chain uses TRBV6-5 with TRBJ2-1, with D perhaps matching TRBD2 (5 bases). Germline CDR1 is MNHEY and CDR2 is SVGAGI. This CDR3 is 15 amino acids long. With 2 bases removed from V and 7 bases from J, the gap between germline ends came to 15 bases. In DNA, the CDR3 is TGTGCCAGCAGTTACCCGACCGCCCGCGGGAATGAGCAGTTCTTC. Translating it yields CASSYPTARGNEQFF.

This chain joins TRBV6-5 and TRBJ1-5; D is unclear. V lost 0 bases to trimming and J lost 0 bases, with 9 bases between them. Germline CDR1 MNHEY, CDR2 SVGAGI. This CDR3 has 16 residues. Written as DNA, the CDR3 is TGTGCCAGCAGTTACTCGAGGGCGGATAGCAATCAGCCCCAGCATTTT. It specifies CASSYSRADSNQPQHF.

The chain has TRBV30 and TRBJ2-3, with 10 bases lining up with TRBD2. After removal of 4 bases from V and 7 bases from J, the junction contained 2 bases not matched to a gene. The CDR3 is made up of 12 amino acids. Germline V gene lookup returns CDR1 GTSNPN and CDR2 SVGIG (reference sequence). For the CDR3, the DNA is TGTGCCTGGACTAGCGGGAGTTATACGCAGTATTTT. Protein product: CAWTSGSYTQYF.

The chain has TRBV6-1 and TRBJ2-1; the match to TRBD2 covers 11 bases. The V segment lost 4 bases and the J segment 2 bases; nucleotides outside the gene matches: 16. From germline, CDR1 is MNHNS and CDR2 SASEGT. The length of the CDR3 is 20 residues. CDR3 amino acids: CASSGLGTSGPDTPYNEQFF. Here the CDR3 DNA reads TGTGCCAGCAGTGGGCTGGGGACTAGCGGACCCGACACCCCCTACAATGAGCAGTTCTTC.